A selection of T cell receptor beta chains follows, all from one sample in a study of blood T cell repertoires in COVID-19. Only in-frame clones appear in the TCRdb table, and some are missing; sequencing was by immunoSEQ multiplex PCR. The sample consists of 90,000 or so clones, 75% to 85% of them appearing once. Sequencing used peripheral blood. The receptor source for this set is a man aged 55 to 70 with acute or convalescent COVID-19. The CDR3 runs from the conserved cysteine through the conserved F or W. A D gene is named only where the DNA matches it firmly. A clone size is listed for some rows: how often the clone was seen (once, few, many), or a class if it is expanded.

D	V	J	size	DNA	CDR3
TRBD1	TRBV6-5	TRBJ1-4	-	TGTGCCAGCAGAGACTGGGACAGGGTTTTTGAAAAACTGTTTTTT	CASRDWDRVFEKLFF
-	TRBV4-3	TRBJ2-3	-	TGCGCCAGCAGCCAACTACTGAACAGGGCAGATACGCAGTATTTT	CASSQLLNRADTQYF
TRBD1	TRBV19	TRBJ1-1	-	TGTGCCAGTAATAAGGACAGGAAGAACACTGAAGCTTTCTTT	CASNKDRKNTEAFF
-	TRBV5-1	TRBJ1-1	-	TGCGCCAGCAGCTTGGACATTCCGAACACTGAAGCTTTCTTT	CASSLDIPNTEAFF
-	TRBV4-1	TRBJ1-3	-	TGCGCCAGCAGCCAAGGCCCGCAGGGCCCCTCTGGAAACACCATATATTTT	CASSQGPQGPSGNTIYF
-	TRBV5-4	TRBJ2-3	-	TGTGCCAGCAGCGCACGCGGGGCCACAGATACGCAGTATTTT	CASSARGATDTQYF
TRBD1	TRBV28	TRBJ1-1	-	TGTGCCAGCAGACTCAGGACAGGGTTGGGGAACACTGAAGCTTTCTTT	CASRLRTGLGNTEAFF
TRBD1	TRBV5-8	TRBJ2-1	once	TGTGCCAGCAGCCGCACCGGGACAGCTGAGCAGTTCTTC	CASSRTGTAEQFF
-	TRBV10-3	TRBJ1-3	-	TGTGCCATCAGTGAAAACCCGAACATTGCTGGAAACACCATATATTTT	CAISENPNIAGNTIYF
-	TRBV5-1	TRBJ2-1	once	TGCGCCAGCAGCTTGGACGGTCTCGAGAGCAATGAGCAGTTCTTC	CASSLDGLESNEQFF
TRBD1	TRBV27	TRBJ1-1	-	TGTGCCAGCAGTACACGCTACAGGGGGTTTGGCTTTCGCACTGAAGCTTTCTTT	CASSTRYRGFGFRTEAFF
TRBD1	TRBV28	TRBJ1-4	-	TGTGCCAGCAGTGTACCCCCAGGGACAGGGTCGAGTGAAAAACTGTTTTTT	CASSVPPGTGSSEKLFF
TRBD1	TRBV28	TRBJ2-7	-	TGTGCCAGCAGTTCTTCTCGGACAGGGAGGAAGGAGCAGTACTTC	CASSSSRTGRKEQYF
TRBD1	TRBV7-8	TRBJ1-6	-	TGTGCCAGCAGCGCGGGGACAGTTGGGTATTCACCCCTCCACTTT	CASSAGTVGYSPLHF
TRBD1	TRBV7-9	TRBJ1-1	-	TGTGCCAGCAGCTTAGGAAGAGGGGGCGGATCGGACACTGAAGCTTTCTTT	CASSLGRGGGSDTEAFF
-	TRBV7-2	TRBJ2-1	-	TGTGCCAGCCGCCCGGCGAGCGTCTACAATGAGCAGTTCTTC	CASRPASVYNEQFF
-	TRBV23-1	TRBJ2-7	-	TGCGCCAGCAGTCAATCCTCTATCTCCGGGGGAGGACTCTACGAGCAGTACTTC	CASSQSSISGGGLYEQYF
-	TRBV5-1	TRBJ2-1	few	TGCGCCAGCAGCGCCGGGACTGAAAACAATGAGCAGTTCTTC	CASSAGTENNEQFF
TRBD1	TRBV10-3	TRBJ2-2	-	TGTGCCATCAGGGGAACACCGGGACAGGGGGCCGGGGAGCTGTTTTTT	CAIRGTPGQGAGELFF
TRBD1	TRBV2	TRBJ1-1	once	TGTGCCAGCTTACGGGACAGGGTCACTGAAGCTTTCTTT	CASLRDRVTEAFF
TRBD2	TRBV11-3	TRBJ2-2	-	TGTGCCAGCAGCGGGACTAGTAGGAGCGGGGAGCTGTTTTTT	CASSGTSRSGELFF
-	TRBV5-1	TRBJ2-2	-	TGCGCCAGCAGAAAAGAAACTGTGAACACCGGGGAGCTGTTTTTT	CASRKETVNTGELFF
-	TRBV28	TRBJ1-5	-	TGTGCCAGCAGTGAAATTCCAGGGAATCAGCCCCAGCATTTT	CASSEIPGNQPQHF
-	TRBV28	TRBJ1-4	once	TGTGCCAGCAGTTTGAGGGAACCGAATGAAAAACTGTTTTTT	CASSLREPNEKLFF
TRBD1	TRBV4-1	TRBJ1-5	-	TGCGCCAGCAGCCAAATACTGGACAGGGATCAGCCCCAGCATTTT	CASSQILDRDQPQHF
TRBD1	TRBV5-1	TRBJ2-5	once	TGCGCCAGCCGCCCGACAGGGGGAATGGAGACCCAGTACTTC	CASRPTGGMETQYF
TRBD2	TRBV5-1	TRBJ2-3	-	TGCGCCAGCAGCTTTACTAGCGGGGGGGCCGGAGATACGCAGTATTTT	CASSFTSGGAGDTQYF
TRBD1	TRBV7-2	TRBJ1-2	-	TGTGCCAGCAGGGACCCCGGGACAGTACTCTATGGCTACACCTTC	CASRDPGTVLYGYTF
-	TRBV7-9	TRBJ1-2	-	TGTGCCAGCAGCGGTTTCCCCACTACCAACTATGGCTACACCTTC	CASSGFPTTNYGYTF
-	TRBV19	TRBJ2-1	-	TGTGCCAGTAGTCTACAGAGAACCCCTAACAATGAGCAGTTCTTC	CASSLQRTPNNEQFF
TRBD2	TRBV7-2	TRBJ2-3	-	TGTGCCAGCAGCTTAACTAGCGGGGGTGCAGATACGCAGTATTTT	CASSLTSGGADTQYF
-	TRBV9	TRBJ2-1	few	TGTGCCAGCAGCGTAGTGGTAGGGGGTGGTGATAATGAGCAGTTCTTC	CASSVVVGGGDNEQFF
TRBD1	TRBV7-9	TRBJ1-2	-	TGTGCCAGCAGCTTACCCGGACAGGGGGGAGATGGCTACACCTTC	CASSLPGQGGDGYTF
-	TRBV6-2/TRBV6-3	TRBJ2-1	-	TGTGCCAGCAGTTTAAGCTGGAGCTCCTACAATGAGCAGTTCTTC	CASSLSWSSYNEQFF
-	TRBV6-5	TRBJ2-7	once	TGTGCCAGCATACAAAGGGGGTACGAGCAGTACTTC	CASIQRGYEQYF
-	TRBV28	TRBJ1-3	-	TGTGCCAGCAGTCCCGGGGATAACTCTGGAAACACCATATATTTT	CASSPGDNSGNTIYF
TRBD1	TRBV7-2	TRBJ1-1	few	TGTGCCAGCGCGTTAACAGGGGGCGTTCGCTTGGCTTTCTTT	CASALTGGVRLAFF
TRBD1	TRBV5-1	TRBJ2-5	-	TGCGCCAGCAGCTTTATAACAACCGGGACAGCGTATGGGGAGACCCAGTACTTC	CASSFITTGTAYGETQYF
TRBD2	TRBV5-1	TRBJ2-1	-	TGCGCCAGCACTCCCATAGGCCGGACTAGCTCTAACGAGCAGTTCTTC	CASTPIGRTSSNEQFF
-	TRBV18	TRBJ2-2	once	TGTGCCAGCTCACCGCAGGACACCGGGGAGCTGTTTTTT	CASSPQDTGELFF
TRBD1	TRBV7-9	TRBJ1-1	-	TGTGCCAGCAGCTCCGGTCGGGACAGGTCGAACACTGAAGCTTTCTTT	CASSSGRDRSNTEAFF
-	TRBV7-2	TRBJ1-2	-	TGTGCCAGCAGCCGCGGGCCAAGGACAGATAACTATGGCTACACCTTC	CASSRGPRTDNYGYTF
-	TRBV25-1	TRBJ1-1	few	TGTGCCAGCAGTGAATCCCGGTTTCACACTGAAGCTTTCTTT	CASSESRFHTEAFF
TRBD2	TRBV10-3	TRBJ2-3	-	TGTGCCATCGGAGCCGGGGCGGGGGGTGCAGATACGCAGTATTTT	CAIGAGAGGADTQYF
-	TRBV4-1	TRBJ2-1	-	TGCGCCAGCAGCCAAGATCTTAGGCGTGTGGGCGCCTCCTACAATGAGCAGTTCTTC	CASSQDLRRVGASYNEQFF
-	TRBV28	TRBJ1-5	few	TGTGCCAGCAGTTGGGGACATTCTAATCAGCCCCAGCATTTT	CASSWGHSNQPQHF
-	TRBV30	TRBJ1-2	-	TGTGCCTGGAGTTCGGGGAACTATGGCTACACCTTC	CAWSSGNYGYTF
-	TRBV4-3	TRBJ1-6	-	TGCGCCAGCAGCCAAGATCGACAGGAGAATTGGCCCCTCCACTTT	CASSQDRQENWPLHF
TRBD1	TRBV27	TRBJ2-7	once	TGTGCCAGCAGTCCCGGGACAGAACCCTACGAGCAGTACTTC	CASSPGTEPYEQYF
-	TRBV28	TRBJ1-3	once	TGTGCCAGCAGACTCGGACAGTCTTGGTTTCCAGGAAACACCATATATTTT	CASRLGQSWFPGNTIYF
TRBD1	TRBV2	TRBJ1-1	-	TGTGCCAGTATGGCCCAGGGACAGGTGAACACTGAAGCTTTCTTT	CASMAQGQVNTEAFF
TRBD1	TRBV30	TRBJ1-5	-	TGTGCCTGGAGTCGGGACAGAGCTATGGGGCCCCAGCATTTT	CAWSRDRAMGPQHF
-	TRBV24-1	TRBJ1-1	-	TGTGCCACCCAGGGGCAGGGCAGCACTGAAGCTTTCTTT	CATQGQGSTEAFF
-	TRBV29-1	TRBJ2-3	-	TGCAGCGTTGAAGGGGGGCTAGCTCCACACACAGATACGCAGTATTTT	CSVEGGLAPHTDTQYF
-	TRBV19	TRBJ2-1	-	TGTGCCAGTTCGCAGCGTTTCGTAACCTACAATGAGCAGTTCTTC	CASSQRFVTYNEQFF
-	TRBV19	TRBJ1-2	-	TGTGCCAGTAGTCCCTACAGCTATGGCTACACCTTC	CASSPYSYGYTF
-	TRBV28	TRBJ1-2	few	TGTGCCAGCAGTCCTTCCCGGGGCTACACCTTC	CASSPSRGYTF
-	TRBV20-1	TRBJ1-1	few	TGCAGTGCTAGTGTTGGGACTCTGAACACTGAAGCTTTCTTT	CSASVGTLNTEAFF